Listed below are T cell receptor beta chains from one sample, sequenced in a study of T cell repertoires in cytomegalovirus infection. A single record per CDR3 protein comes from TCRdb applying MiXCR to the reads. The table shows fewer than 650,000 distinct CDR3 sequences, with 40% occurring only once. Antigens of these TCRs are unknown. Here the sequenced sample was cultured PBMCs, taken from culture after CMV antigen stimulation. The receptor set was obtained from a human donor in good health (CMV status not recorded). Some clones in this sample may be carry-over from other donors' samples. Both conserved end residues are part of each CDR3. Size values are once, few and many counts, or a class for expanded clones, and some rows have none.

CDR3 protein: CASSFLGGNLLTGELFF; J gene: TRBJ2-2; CDR3 length: 17; V gene: TRBV2; clone size: few
CDR3 protein: CASSLTPGTNEKLFF; J gene: TRBJ1-4; CDR3 length: 15; V gene: TRBV7-8; clone size: few
CDR3 protein: CASSFQMNTEAFF; J gene: TRBJ1-1; CDR3 length: 13; V gene: TRBV7-8; clone size: many
CDR3 protein: CASSSGPELTGANVLTF; J gene: TRBJ2-6; CDR3 length: 17; V gene: TRBV7-9; clone size: few
CDR3 protein: CASSPWAALNTEAFF; J gene: TRBJ1-1; CDR3 length: 15; V gene: TRBV6-1; clone size: few
CDR3 protein: CASRPTGRQPQHF; J gene: TRBJ1-5; CDR3 length: 13; V gene: TRBV27; clone size: .
CDR3 protein: CASSLISGGSYEQYF; J gene: TRBJ2-7; CDR3 length: 15; V gene: TRBV7-2; clone size: .
CDR3 protein: CASSVTQGWGYNEQFF; J gene: TRBJ2-1; CDR3 length: 16; V gene: TRBV6-1; clone size: .
CDR3 protein: CASSQQVTDTQYF; J gene: TRBJ2-3; CDR3 length: 13; V gene: TRBV7-2; clone size: few
CDR3 protein: CASAGGIVFEQFF; J gene: TRBJ2-1; CDR3 length: 13; V gene: TRBV7-2; clone size: .
CDR3 protein: CASSESEDTEAFF; J gene: TRBJ1-1; CDR3 length: 13; V gene: TRBV6-1; clone size: .
CDR3 protein: CASSKFVQRMGTQYF; J gene: TRBJ2-5; CDR3 length: 15; V gene: TRBV11-2; clone size: .
CDR3 protein: CASSYQLVGDTQYF; J gene: TRBJ2-3; CDR3 length: 14; V gene: TRBV6-2/TRBV6-3; clone size: few
CDR3 protein: CASSLVRSSYNEQFF; J gene: TRBJ2-1; CDR3 length: 15; V gene: TRBV7-2; clone size: .
CDR3 protein: CAISELAGSRDTQYF; J gene: TRBJ2-3; CDR3 length: 15; V gene: TRBV10-3; clone size: few
CDR3 protein: CASSHTSGGPNEQFF; J gene: TRBJ2-1; CDR3 length: 15; V gene: TRBV7-2; clone size: few
CDR3 protein: CASSLSIASGAYNEQFF; J gene: TRBJ2-1; CDR3 length: 17; V gene: TRBV7-6; clone size: .
CDR3 protein: CASIPGQGAGEQYF; J gene: TRBJ2-7; CDR3 length: 14; V gene: TRBV6-5; clone size: .
CDR3 protein: CASSFQTSGSETQYF; J gene: TRBJ2-5; CDR3 length: 15; V gene: TRBV7-2; clone size: few
CDR3 protein: CASSLQGQGRSPLHF; J gene: TRBJ1-6; CDR3 length: 15; V gene: TRBV7-9; clone size: .
CDR3 protein: CASGRGEEYEQYF; J gene: TRBJ2-7; CDR3 length: 13; V gene: TRBV12-3/TRBV12-4; clone size: .
CDR3 protein: CASSTSNEQYF; J gene: TRBJ2-7; CDR3 length: 11; V gene: TRBV7-2; clone size: .
CDR3 protein: CASSLRDSQGAYEQYF; J gene: TRBJ2-7; CDR3 length: 16; V gene: TRBV7-2; clone size: few
CDR3 protein: CAINGGGGTDTQYF; J gene: TRBJ2-3; CDR3 length: 14; V gene: TRBV12-3/TRBV12-4; clone size: few
CDR3 protein: CASSHYPTGSNEKLFF; J gene: TRBJ1-4; CDR3 length: 16; V gene: TRBV14; clone size: few
CDR3 protein: CASRRSQAEGYTF; J gene: TRBJ1-2; CDR3 length: 13; V gene: TRBV6-1; clone size: .
CDR3 protein: CASSPEGGTSYEQYF; J gene: TRBJ2-7; CDR3 length: 15; V gene: TRBV7-9; clone size: few
CDR3 protein: CSARQRSSGANVLTF; J gene: TRBJ2-6; CDR3 length: 15; V gene: TRBV20-1; clone size: .